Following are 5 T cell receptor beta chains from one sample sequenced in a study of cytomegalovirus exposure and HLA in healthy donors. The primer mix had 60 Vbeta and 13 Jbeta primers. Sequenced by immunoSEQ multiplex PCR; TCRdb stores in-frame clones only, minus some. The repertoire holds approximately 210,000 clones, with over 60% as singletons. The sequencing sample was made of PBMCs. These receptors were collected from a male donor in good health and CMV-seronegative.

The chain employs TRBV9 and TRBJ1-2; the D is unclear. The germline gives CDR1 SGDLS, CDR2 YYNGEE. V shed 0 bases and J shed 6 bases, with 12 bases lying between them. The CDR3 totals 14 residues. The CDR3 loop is CASSVAGGLNGYTF. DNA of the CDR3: TGTGCCAGCAGCGTAGCAGGAGGTTTGAATGGCTACACCTTC.

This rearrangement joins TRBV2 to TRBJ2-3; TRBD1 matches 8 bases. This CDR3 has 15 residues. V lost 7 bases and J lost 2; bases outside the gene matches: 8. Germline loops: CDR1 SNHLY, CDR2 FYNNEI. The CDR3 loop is CASTRGTGDTDTQYF. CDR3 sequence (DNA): TGTGCCAGCACTCGGGGGACAGGCGACACAGATACGCAGTATTTT.

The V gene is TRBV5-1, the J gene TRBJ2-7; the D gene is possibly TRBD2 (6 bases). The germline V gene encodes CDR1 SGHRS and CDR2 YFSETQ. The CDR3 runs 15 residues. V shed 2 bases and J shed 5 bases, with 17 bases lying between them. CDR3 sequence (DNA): TGCGCCAGCAGCTTTATGGCGGGGCCTGAACACGAGCAGTACTTC. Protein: CASSFMAGPEHEQYF.

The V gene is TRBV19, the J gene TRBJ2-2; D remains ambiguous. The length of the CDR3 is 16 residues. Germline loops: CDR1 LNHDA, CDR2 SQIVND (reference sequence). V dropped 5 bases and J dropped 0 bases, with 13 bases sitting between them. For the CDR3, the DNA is TGTGCCAGTAGTGCCCAGACAACACCGAACACCGGGGAGCTGTTTTTT. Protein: CASSAQTTPNTGELFF.

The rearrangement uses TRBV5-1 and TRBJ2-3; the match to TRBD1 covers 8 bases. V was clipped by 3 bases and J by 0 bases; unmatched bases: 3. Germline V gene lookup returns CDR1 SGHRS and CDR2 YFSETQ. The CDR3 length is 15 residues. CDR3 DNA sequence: TGCGCCAGCAGCTCGACAGGGGCAAGCACAGATACGCAGTATTTT. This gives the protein CASSSTGASTDTQYF.